This TCR beta chain was retrieved from a study of blood T cells in healthy people across ages. Donors were healthy Caucasian individuals from Russia aged roughly 6 to 90. A J-beta primer mix and a sample-barcoded 5' primer were used in a second PCR of about 7 to 12 cycles. TCRdb re-called the 5' RACE reads with MiXCR, one entry per CDR3 protein. The data show about 580,000 distinct CDR3 sequences, 40% to 55% seen once. CDR3 size: 14 residues. Trimming took 3 bases from V and 3 from J, leaving 10 bases between them. Germline lookup yields CDR1 SGHNT and CDR2 YENEEA. Sequencing used blood. The clonotype originates from a man older than 75 in good health. The chain recombines TRBV11-3 with TRBJ2-3, with D perhaps TRBD1 (5 bases). CDR3 sequence: CASSLGRVTDTQYF. The CDR3 DNA follows: TGTGCCAGCAGCTTGGGCAGGGTTACAGATACGCAGTATTTT.